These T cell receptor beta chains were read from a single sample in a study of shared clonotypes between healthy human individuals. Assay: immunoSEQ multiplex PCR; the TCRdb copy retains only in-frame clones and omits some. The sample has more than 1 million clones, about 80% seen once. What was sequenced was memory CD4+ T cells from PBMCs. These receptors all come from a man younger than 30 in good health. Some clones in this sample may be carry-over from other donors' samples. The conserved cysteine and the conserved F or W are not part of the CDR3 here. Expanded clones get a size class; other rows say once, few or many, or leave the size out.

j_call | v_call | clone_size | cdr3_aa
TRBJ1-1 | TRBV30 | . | ARNRVGVSTEAF
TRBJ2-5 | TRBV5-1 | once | ASSRVPAETQY
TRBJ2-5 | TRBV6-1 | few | ASSNRGISETQY
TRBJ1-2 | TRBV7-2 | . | ASSLPGPGGYT
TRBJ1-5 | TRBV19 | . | ASSIGGHSNQPQH
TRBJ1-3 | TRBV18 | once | ASSPSRGTGNTIY
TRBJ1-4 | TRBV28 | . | ASSFLQGKEKLF
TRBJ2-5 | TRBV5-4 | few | ASSPPGQGGETQY
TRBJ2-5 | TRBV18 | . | ASSPFRNQYQETQY
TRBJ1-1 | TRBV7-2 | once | ASSPDRGRVSTEAF
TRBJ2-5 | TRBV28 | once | ASSRTLKETQY
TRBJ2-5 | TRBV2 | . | ASSVLTGDGETQY
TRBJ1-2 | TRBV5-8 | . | ASSLVEADLDGYT
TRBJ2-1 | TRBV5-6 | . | ASSSLAGGSYNEQF
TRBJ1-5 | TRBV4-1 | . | ASSQGDTGEWPQH
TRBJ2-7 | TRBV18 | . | ASSPRMAYEQY
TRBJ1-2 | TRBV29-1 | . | SVQRPNYGYT
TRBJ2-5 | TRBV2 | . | ASSGGTGTKETQY
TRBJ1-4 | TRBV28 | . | ASSSSTMKKLF
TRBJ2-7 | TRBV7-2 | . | ASSLMSSLAGIFYEQY
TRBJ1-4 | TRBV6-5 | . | ASIREQEKLF
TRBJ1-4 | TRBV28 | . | ASSPDRLRLTNEKLF
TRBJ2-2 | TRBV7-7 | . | ASSPGTSGTPNTGELF
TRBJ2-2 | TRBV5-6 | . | ASSLRWETGRGRTGELF
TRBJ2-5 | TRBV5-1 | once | ASSFGLAGQGETQY
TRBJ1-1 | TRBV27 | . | ASSPLRFRGPNTEAF
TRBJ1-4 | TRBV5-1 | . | ASSWTATNEKLF
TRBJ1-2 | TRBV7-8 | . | ASSLLPTGGPTGGYT
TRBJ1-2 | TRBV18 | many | ASSLVTDPYGYT
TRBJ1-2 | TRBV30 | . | AWSIGSTYGYT
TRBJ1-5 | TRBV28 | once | ASNESNQPQH
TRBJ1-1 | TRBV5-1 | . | ASSLAQGSMNTEAF
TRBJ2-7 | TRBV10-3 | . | AISESIFAA
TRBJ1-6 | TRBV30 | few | AWSVPGWNSPLH
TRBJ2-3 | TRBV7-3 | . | ASSPEPGDTQY
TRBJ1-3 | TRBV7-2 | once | ASSFPGNTIY
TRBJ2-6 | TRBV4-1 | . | ASRPGTGAGANVLT
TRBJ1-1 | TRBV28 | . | ATTSGQNTEAF
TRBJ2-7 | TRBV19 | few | ASSRTSGSSYEQY
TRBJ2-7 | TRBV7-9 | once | ASRPTGVSYEQY
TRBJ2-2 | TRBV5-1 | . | ASSLAGPKNTGELF
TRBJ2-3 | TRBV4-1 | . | ASSLWLAGYTDTQY
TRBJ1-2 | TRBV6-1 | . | ASSEALTAGTYGYT
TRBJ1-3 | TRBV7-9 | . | ASSRQGAGDTIY
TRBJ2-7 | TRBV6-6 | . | ASRSRDSLYEQY
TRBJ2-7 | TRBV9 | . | ASSVGGLAGGYYEQY
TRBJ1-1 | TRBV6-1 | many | ASSATDPEAF
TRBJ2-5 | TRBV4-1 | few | ASSRAGRYAETQY
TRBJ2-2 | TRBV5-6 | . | ASSLTGGPPGELF
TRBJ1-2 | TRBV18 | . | ASSREMWGGGYT
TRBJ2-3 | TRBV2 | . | ASSQYRTSGSVYTQY
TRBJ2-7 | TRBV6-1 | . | ASSVDGSSYEQY
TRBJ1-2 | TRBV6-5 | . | ASSYGPNYGYT
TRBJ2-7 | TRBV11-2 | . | ASSSKDTSGGFEQY
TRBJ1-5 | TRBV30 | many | AWRLTSHSNQPQH
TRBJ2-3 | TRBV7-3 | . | ASKREVSSTDTQY